The rows below give T cell receptor delta chains drawn from one sample of a study of delta chains in infants with herpesvirus infections. TCRdb re-processed the RT-PCR reads via CATT. The data show approximately 800 delta-chain clones, about 30% seen once. Sequencing was performed on peripheral blood, taken at time point 2 of longitudinal follow-up. The receptors derive from a human donor who was a Ugandan infant, either HIV-exposed or HIV-unexposed (not recorded which). Both conserved end residues are part of each CDR3. D genes are given only for firm matches. Clone size appears in some rows only: once, few, many, or a class for an expanded clone.

D: TRDD3; length: 16; size: medium-sized; V: TRDV2; J: TRDJ1; CDR3: CACDTVGGYAGDKLIF; DNA: TGTGCCTGTGACACCGTCGGGGGATACGCTGGCGATAAACTCATCTTT
D: TRDD3; length: 20; size: -; V: TRDV2; J: TRDJ1; CDR3: CACDTVARTGGYAGADKLIF; DNA: TGTGCCTGTGACACCGTTGCGCGAACTGGGGGATACGCAGGGGCCGATAAACTCATCTTT
D: TRDD3; length: 20; size: large; V: TRDV2; J: TRDJ3; CDR3: CACDFYWGMPSSWDTRQMFF; DNA: TGTGCCTGTGACTTTTACTGGGGGATGCCGAGCTCCTGGGACACCCGACAGATGTTTTTC
D: -; length: 17; size: -; V: TRDV2; J: TRDJ1; CDR3: CACDTVGAPGATDKLIF; DNA: TGTGCCTGTGACACCGTGGGGGCTCCGGGAGCCACCGATAAACTCATCTTT
D: -; length: 16; size: -; V: TRDV1; J: TRDJ1; CDR3: CALGELLGGPIDKLIF; DNA: TGTGCTCTTGGGGAACTATTAGGGGGGCCAATCGATAAACTCATCTTT
D: -; length: 16; size: few; V: TRDV2; J: TRDJ1; CDR3: CACDSLGINPTDKLIF; DNA: TGTGCCTGTGACAGCCTCGGGATCAATCCCACCGATAAACTCATCTTT
D: TRDD3; length: 17; size: few; V: TRDV2; J: TRDJ1; CDR3: CACDAVGDKLIADKLIF; DNA: TGTGCCTGTGATGCAGTGGGGGATAAGTTAATCGCCGATAAACTCATCTTT
D: TRDD2; length: 24; size: large; V: TRDV1; J: TRDJ1; CDR3: CALGELVAFLGGISPLRTTDKLIF; DNA: TGTGCTCTTGGGGAACTAGTCGCCTTCCTAGGTGGGATTTCTCCCCTTAGAACGACCGATAAACTCATCTTT
D: TRDD3; length: 23; size: few; V: TRDV1; J: TRDJ1; CDR3: CALGESLVPYDIFPYWGMRKLIF; DNA: TGTGCTCTTGGGGAGAGTCTGGTACCCTACGATATATTTCCGTACTGGGGGATGCGTAAACTCATCTTT
D: -; length: 19; size: -; V: TRDV1; J: TRDJ1; CDR3: CALGEGFPKGRMYTDKLIF; DNA: TGTGCTCTTGGGGAAGGTTTTCCTAAAGGGCGGATGTACACCGATAAACTCATCTTT
D: -; length: 21; size: -; V: TRDV1; J: TRDJ1; CDR3: CALGDLRPSYVATGGSDKLIF; DNA: TGTGCTCTTGGGGATCTCCGGCCTTCCTACGTTGCTACTGGGGGATCAGATAAACTCATCTTT
D: -; length: 13; size: large; V: TRAV29/DV5; J: TRDJ1; CDR3: CAAHLSYTDKLIF; DNA: TGTGCAGCACACCTCAGCTACACCGATAAACTCATCTTT
D: -; length: 19; size: medium-sized; V: TRAV38-2/DV8; J: TRDJ1; CDR3: CAYRSGLLPTFEGTDKLIF; DNA: TGTGCTTATAGGAGCGGCCTCCTTCCCACCTTTGAGGGGACCGATAAACTCATCTTT
D: TRDD3; length: 18; size: -; V: TRDV2; J: TRDJ1; CDR3: CACDGLPTGGSDTDKLIF; DNA: TGTGCCTGTGACGGGCTTCCGACTGGGGGTTCTGACACCGATAAACTCATCTTT
D: TRDD3; length: 18; size: few; V: TRDV1; J: TRDJ1; CDR3: CALGELPPNPWGIDKLIF; DNA: TGTGCTCTTGGGGAACTCCCTCCGAACCCCTGGGGGATCGATAAACTCATCTTT
D: -; length: 20; size: large; V: TRDV2; J: TRDJ1; CDR3: CACDTVAREKDRVHTDKLIF; DNA: TGTGCCTGTGACACCGTGGCGCGTGAAAAGGACCGGGTGCACACCGATAAACTCATCTTT
D: TRDD3; length: 19; size: large; V: TRDV2; J: TRDJ1; CDR3: CACDTVGSPRLGDTDKLIF; DNA: TGTGCCTGTGACACCGTGGGCTCCCCCCGGCTGGGGGACACCGATAAACTCATCTTT
D: TRDD3; length: 17; size: large; V: TRDV2; J: TRDJ1; CDR3: CACDTLGDKKNTDKLIF; DNA: TGTGCCTGTGACACCTTGGGGGATAAGAAGAACACCGATAAACTCATCTTT
D: -; length: 15; size: -; V: TRDV2; J: TRDJ1; CDR3: CACENLALLPSELIF; DNA: TGTGCCTGTGAAAATCTCGCTTTATTACCGTCAGAACTCATCTTT
D: TRDD3; length: 19; size: few; V: TRDV2; J: TRDJ1; CDR3: CACDTITGGYAHITDKLIF; DNA: TGTGCCTGTGACACAATTACTGGGGGATACGCCCACATCACCGATAAACTCATCTTT
D: TRDD3; length: 16; size: -; V: TRDV2; J: TRDJ1; CDR3: CACVGLGGPDTDKLIF; DNA: TGTGCCTGTGTAGGGCTGGGGGGCCCTGATACCGATAAACTCATCTTT
D: TRDD3; length: 19; size: -; V: TRDV2; J: TRDJ1; CDR3: CACDETGGYARDVTDKLIF; DNA: TGTGCCTGTGACGAAACTGGGGGATACGCGCGGGATGTCACCGATAAACTCATCTTT
D: TRDD3; length: 19; size: -; V: TRDV1; J: TRDJ1; CDR3: CALGATPVLGVPYTDKLIF; DNA: TGTGCTCTTGGGGCCACCCCCGTACTGGGGGTTCCGTACACCGATAAACTCATCTTT
D: TRDD3; length: 17; size: large; V: TRDV1; J: TRDJ1; CDR3: CALEGNYGGYFTDKLIF; DNA: TGTGCTCTTGAGGGTAACTACGGGGGATATTTCACCGATAAACTCATCTTT
D: TRDD3; length: 16; size: -; V: TRDV2; J: TRDJ2; CDR3: CACDAFAGGNAAQLFF; DNA: TGTGCCTGTGACGCGTTCGCTGGGGGGAACGCAGCACAACTCTTCTTT
D: TRDD3; length: 24; size: large; V: TRDV1; J: TRDJ1; CDR3: CALGESRPSPHTGGYIPYTDKLIF; DNA: TGTGCTCTTGGGGAATCTAGGCCTTCCCCCCATACTGGGGGATACATCCCGTACACCGATAAACTCATCTTT
D: -; length: 18; size: few; V: TRDV2; J: TRDJ1; CDR3: CACDTVGSISSYTDKLIF; DNA: TGTGCCTGTGACACCGTTGGGAGCATAAGTTCGTACACCGATAAACTCATCTTT
D: -; length: 16; size: medium-sized; V: TRDV1; J: TRDJ1; CDR3: CALGGERREYTDKLIF; DNA: TGTGCTCTTGGGGGGGAGCGGAGGGAGTACACCGATAAACTCATCTTT
D: -; length: 21; size: few; V: TRDV1; J: TRDJ1; CDR3: CALGAQLTGRGLAPYTDKLIF; DNA: TGTGCTCTTGGGGCCCAGTTGACCGGGAGGGGATTAGCCCCTTACACCGATAAACTCATCTTT
D: -; length: 17; size: large; V: TRDV1; J: TRDJ1; CDR3: CALGEGPPPPVADKLIF; DNA: TGTGCTCTTGGGGAAGGGCCCCCACCCCCAGTGGCCGATAAACTCATCTTT
D: -; length: 20; size: once; V: TRDV1; J: TRDJ1; CDR3: CALGELDWLTGGLHTDKLIF; DNA: TGTGCTCTTGGGGAACTAGATTGGCTTACCGGGGGTTTACACACCGATAAACTCATCTTT
D: TRDD2; length: 26; size: hyperexpanded; V: TRDV1; J: TRDJ1; CDR3: CALGELWPSYGGGVGQELQYTDKLIF; DNA: TGTGCTCTTGGGGAACTATGGCCTTCCTACGGTGGTGGGGTGGGGCAGGAGCTTCAGTACACCGATAAACTCATCTTT
D: TRDD3; length: 17; size: few; V: TRDV1; J: TRDJ1; CDR3: CALGELMKKGGYYKLIF; DNA: TGTGCTCTTGGGGAACTAATGAAGAAGGGGGGATACTATAAACTCATCTTT
D: TRDD3; length: 21; size: -; V: TRDV2; J: TRDJ1; CDR3: CACDTLSAGGYSSPSGDKLIF; DNA: TGTGCCTGTGACACCCTATCTGCTGGGGGATACTCAAGCCCAAGTGGCGATAAACTCATCTTT
D: TRDD3; length: 21; size: -; V: TRDV2; J: TRDJ1; CDR3: CACDTLSAGGYSSPSVDKLIF; DNA: TGTGCCTGTGACACCCTATCTGCTGGGGGATACTCAAGCCCAAGTGTCGATAAACTCATCTTT
D: TRDD3; length: 16; size: few; V: TRDV2; J: TRDJ1; CDR3: CACDPLGDTRHDKLIF; DNA: TGTGCCTGTGACCCCCTGGGGGATACGCGCCACGATAAACTCATCTTT
D: TRDD3; length: 21; size: -; V: TRDV1; J: TRDJ1; CDR3: CALGERAHDWGIRVGTDKLIF; DNA: TGTGCTCTTGGGGAACGCGCCCACGACTGGGGGATACGCGTAGGGACCGATAAACTCATCTTT
D: TRDD3; length: 18; size: large; V: TRDV2; J: TRDJ1; CDR3: CACDTVGKTGGYTDKLIF; DNA: TGTGCCTGTGACACCGTAGGGAAGACTGGGGGATACACCGATAAACTCATCTTT
D: -; length: 16; size: large; V: TRDV2; J: TRDJ1; CDR3: CACDRRPPKYTDKLIF; DNA: TGTGCCTGTGATAGACGGCCCCCTAAGTACACCGATAAACTCATCTTT
D: -; length: 24; size: large; V: TRDV1; J: TRDJ2; CDR3: CALGELPRGKRLPTLGDLTAQLFF; DNA: TGTGCTCTTGGGGAACTACCTAGGGGTAAACGCCTTCCTACACTGGGGGATTTGACAGCACAACTCTTCTTT
D: -; length: 16; size: large; V: TRDV1; J: TRDJ1; CDR3: CALGERYPLRDIGLIF; DNA: TGTGCTCTTGGGGAACGATATCCTCTGCGGGATATAGGCCTCATCTTT
D: TRDD3; length: 20; size: few; V: TRDV2; J: TRDJ3; CDR3: CACDTTGGYAISWDTRQMFF; DNA: TGTGCCTGTGACACGACTGGGGGATACGCGATCTCCTGGGACACCCGACAGATGTTTTTC
D: TRDD3; length: 18; size: -; V: TRDV2; J: TRDJ1; CDR3: CACDTILTGGPYTDKLIF; DNA: TGTGCCTGTGACACTATCCTAACTGGGGGTCCGTACACCGATAAACTCATCTTT
D: TRDD3; length: 16; size: large; V: TRDV2; J: TRDJ1; CDR3: CACDVVGDTRVNKLIF; DNA: TGTGCCTGTGACGTTGTGGGGGATACGCGCGTCAATAAACTCATCTTT
D: TRDD3; length: 17; size: large; V: TRDV2; J: TRDJ1; CDR3: CACDTVELGIRSDKLIF; DNA: TGTGCCTGTGACACCGTGGAACTGGGGATACGGTCCGATAAACTCATCTTT
D: -; length: 21; size: few; V: TRDV1; J: TRDJ1; CDR3: CALGEGLPFIPLGFHTDKLIF; DNA: TGTGCTCTTGGGGAAGGCCTTCCTTTCATTCCACTGGGGTTCCACACCGATAAACTCATCTTT
D: TRDD3; length: 24; size: few; V: TRDV1; J: TRDJ2; CDR3: CALGEAYRTRTGGYASGLGAQLFF; DNA: TGTGCTCTTGGGGAAGCCTACAGGACGAGAACTGGGGGATACGCGTCTGGCTTGGGGGCACAACTCTTCTTT
D: TRDD3; length: 17; size: medium-sized; V: TRDV1; J: TRDJ1; CDR3: CALGEPGLLGDSDKLIF; DNA: TGTGCTCTTGGGGAACCCGGACTACTGGGGGATTCCGATAAACTCATCTTT